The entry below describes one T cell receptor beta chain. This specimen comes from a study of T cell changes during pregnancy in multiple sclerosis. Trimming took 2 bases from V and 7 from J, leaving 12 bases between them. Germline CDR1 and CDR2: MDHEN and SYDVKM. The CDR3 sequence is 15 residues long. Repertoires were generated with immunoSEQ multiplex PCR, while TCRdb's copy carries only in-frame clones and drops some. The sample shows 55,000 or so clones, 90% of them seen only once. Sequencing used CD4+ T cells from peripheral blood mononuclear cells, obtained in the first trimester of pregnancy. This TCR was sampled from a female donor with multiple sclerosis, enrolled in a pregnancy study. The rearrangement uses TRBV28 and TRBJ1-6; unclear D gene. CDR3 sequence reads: CASSLQQLWNSPLHF. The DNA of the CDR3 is TGTGCCAGCAGTTTACAACAGTTGTGGAATTCACCCCTCCACTTT.